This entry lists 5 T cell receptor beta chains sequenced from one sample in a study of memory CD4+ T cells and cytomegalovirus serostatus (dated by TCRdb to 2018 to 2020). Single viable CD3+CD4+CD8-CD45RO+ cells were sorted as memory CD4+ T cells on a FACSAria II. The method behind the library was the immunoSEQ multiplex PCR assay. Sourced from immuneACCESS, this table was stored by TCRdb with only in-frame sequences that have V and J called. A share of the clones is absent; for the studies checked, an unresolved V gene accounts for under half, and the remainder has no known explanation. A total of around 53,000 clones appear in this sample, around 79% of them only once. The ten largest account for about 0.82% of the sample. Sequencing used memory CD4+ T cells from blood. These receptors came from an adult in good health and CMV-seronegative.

The CDR3 is CASSIGTSGVQFF. The CDR3, as DNA: TGTGCCAGTAGTATAGGGACCTCAGGGGTGCAGTTCTTC. The chain links TRBV19 to TRBJ2-1, with D tentatively TRBD1 (6 bases). The CDR3 spans 13 residues. Germline V CDR1 and CDR2: LNHDA, SQIVND (reference sequence). The V end lost 1 base, the J end lost 12 bases, and 13 bases lay between the germline ends.

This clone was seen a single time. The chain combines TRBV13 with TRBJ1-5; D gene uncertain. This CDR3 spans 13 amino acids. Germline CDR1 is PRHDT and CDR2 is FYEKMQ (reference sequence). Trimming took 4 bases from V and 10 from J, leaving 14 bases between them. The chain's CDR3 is CASSYARADPQHF. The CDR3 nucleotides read TGTGCCAGCAGCTACGCCCGGGCAGACCCCCAGCATTTT. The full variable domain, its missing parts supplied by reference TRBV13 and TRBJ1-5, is AAGVIQSPRHLIKEKRETATLKCYPIPRHDTVYWYQQGPGQDPQFLISFYEKMQSDKGSIPDRFSAQQFSDYHSELNMSSLELGDSALYFCASSYARADPQHFGDGTRLSIL.

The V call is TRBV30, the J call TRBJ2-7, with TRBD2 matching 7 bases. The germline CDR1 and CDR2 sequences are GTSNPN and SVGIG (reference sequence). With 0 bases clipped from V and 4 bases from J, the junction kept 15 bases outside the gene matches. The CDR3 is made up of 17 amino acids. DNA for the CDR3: TGTGCCTGGAGTGTACGGGGCGGGAGACTATCTCCTTACGAGCAGTACTTC. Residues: CAWSVRGGRLSPYEQYF.

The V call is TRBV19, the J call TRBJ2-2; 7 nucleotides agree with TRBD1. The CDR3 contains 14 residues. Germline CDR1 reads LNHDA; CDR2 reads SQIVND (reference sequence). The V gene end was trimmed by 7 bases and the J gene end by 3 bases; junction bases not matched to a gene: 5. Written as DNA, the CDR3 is TGTGCCAGTAACAGACAGGGCTACACCGGGGAGCTGTTTTTT. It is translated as CASNRQGYTGELFF.

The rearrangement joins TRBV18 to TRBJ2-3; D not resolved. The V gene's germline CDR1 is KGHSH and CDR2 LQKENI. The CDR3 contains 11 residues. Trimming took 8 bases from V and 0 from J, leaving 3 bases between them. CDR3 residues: CASLSTDTQYF. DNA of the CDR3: TGTGCCAGCCTGAGCACAGATACGCAGTATTTT. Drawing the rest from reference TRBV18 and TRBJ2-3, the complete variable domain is NAGVMQNPRHLVRRRGQEARLRCSPMKGHSHVYWYRQLPEEGLKFMVYLQKENIIDESGMPKERFSAEFPKEGPSILRIQQVVRGDSAAYFCASLSTDTQYFGPGTRLTVL.